This passage covers 8 T cell receptor beta chains from one sample sequenced in a study of cytomegalovirus exposure and HLA in healthy donors. Clones were sequenced by immunoSEQ multiplex PCR, and TCRdb holds only the in-frame ones, with some missing. The table has around 140,000 clones, approximately 94% seen once. The sample consisted of PBMCs. The source is a man between 18 and 35 years old in good health and CMV-seropositive.

The V call is TRBV5-1, the J call TRBJ1-1; 7 nucleotides align to TRBD1. The CDR3 has 14 amino acids. Germline CDR1 reads SGHRS; CDR2 reads YFSETQ. The junction had 4 bases not matched to a gene; V was cut back by 1 base and J by 4 bases. In DNA form, the CDR3 reads TGCGCCAGCAGCTTGAGAGGGGGCGGCACTGAAGCTTTCTTT. This sequence encodes CASSLRGGGTEAFF.

The chain links TRBV5-1 to TRBJ2-3; 8 nucleotides agree with TRBD1. The germline CDR1 and CDR2 sequences are SGHRS and YFSETQ. The CDR3 covers 15 residues. The V and J ends lost 1 base and 3 bases, in that order; junction bases with no gene match: 4. The CDR3 reads CASSLWGQDTDTQYF. CDR3 DNA sequence: TGCGCCAGCAGCTTGTGGGGACAGGATACAGATACGCAGTATTTT.

The genes are TRBV28 and TRBJ1-5; possibly TRBD1 for D (5 bases). Germline lookup yields CDR1 MDHEN and CDR2 SYDVKM. V lost 5 bases, J lost 0 bases, and 17 bases lay in between. The CDR3 sequence is 17 residues long. CDR3 nucleotides: TGTGCCAGCAGTCCCGGGGGGATTCATTATAGCAATCAGCCCCAGCATTTT. Protein sequence: CASSPGGIHYSNQPQHF.

This clone was detected only once. The rearrangement links TRBV6-1 to TRBJ2-5; 11 bases align to TRBD2. There are 21 residues in the CDR3. With V trimmed by 0 bases and J by 1 base, 16 bases remained unmatched. Germline values: CDR1 MNHNS, CDR2 SASEGT. The DNA for the CDR3 is TGTGCCAGCAGTGAAGCGACTGGTACTAGCGGGAGTTTGGGGGCCCAAGAGACCCAGTACTTC. Its protein product is CASSEATGTSGSLGAQETQYF.

This chain connects TRBV5-5 to TRBJ2-1, with TRBD2 matching 13 bases. The V gene end was trimmed by 5 bases and the J gene end by 3 bases; junction bases not matched to a gene: 2. Germline CDR1 SGHKS, CDR2 YYEKEE (reference sequence). The CDR3 consists of 15 residues. The CDR3 DNA is TGTGCCAGCAGACGGACTAGCGGGAGCTACAATGAGCAGTTCTTC. This translates into CASRRTSGSYNEQFF.

The J gene is TRBJ1-5, the V gene TRBV16; D call uncertain. The CDR3 has 15 residues. Per the germline V gene, CDR1 is KGHSY and CDR2 is FQNENV. Trimming removed 4 bases at V and 0 bases at J, with 10 bases between. CDR3 in amino acids: CASSRLVDSNQPQHF. As DNA, the CDR3 is TGTGCCAGCAGCCGACTAGTAGATAGCAATCAGCCCCAGCATTTT.

V and J are TRBV2 and TRBJ2-1; no definite D call. The CDR3 has 14 amino acids. V lost 4 bases, J lost 5 bases, and 12 bases lay in between. Germline V gene sequence: CDR1 SNHLY, CDR2 FYNNEI. The CDR3 loop reads CASSGPSRDNEQFF. The CDR3 bases are TGTGCCAGCAGTGGGCCTAGTCGAGACAATGAGCAGTTCTTC.

This rearrangement joins TRBV27 to TRBJ2-5; 10 positions agree with TRBD2. The junction had 11 bases not matched to a gene; V was cut back by 5 bases and J by 5 bases. Germline V gives CDR1 MNHEY, CDR2 SMNVEV (reference sequence). This CDR3 comprises 16 residues. The CDR3 DNA reads as TGTGCCAGCAGTCCCCAGAGCGGGAGGGCCTGGGAGACCCAGTACTTC. It codes for CASSPQSGRAWETQYF.